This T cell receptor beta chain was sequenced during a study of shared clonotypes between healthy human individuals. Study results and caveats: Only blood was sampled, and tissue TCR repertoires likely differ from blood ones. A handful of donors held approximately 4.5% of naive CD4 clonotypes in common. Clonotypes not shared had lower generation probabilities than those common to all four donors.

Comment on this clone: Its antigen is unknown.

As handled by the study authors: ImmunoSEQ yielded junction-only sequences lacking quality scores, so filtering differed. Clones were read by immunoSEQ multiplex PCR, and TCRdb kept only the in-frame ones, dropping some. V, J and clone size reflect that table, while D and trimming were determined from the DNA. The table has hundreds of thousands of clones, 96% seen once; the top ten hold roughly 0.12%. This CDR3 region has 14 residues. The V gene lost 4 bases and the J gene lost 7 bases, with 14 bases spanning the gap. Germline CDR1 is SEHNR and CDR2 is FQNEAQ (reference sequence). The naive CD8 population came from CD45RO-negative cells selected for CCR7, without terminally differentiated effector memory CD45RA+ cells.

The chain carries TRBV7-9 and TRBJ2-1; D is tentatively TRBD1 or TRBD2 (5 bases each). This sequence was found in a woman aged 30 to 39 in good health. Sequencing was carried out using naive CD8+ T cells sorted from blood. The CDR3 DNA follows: TGTGCCAGCAGCTCACTAGTAGGGACGAATGAGCAGTTCTTC. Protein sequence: CASSSLVGTNEQFF.